The sequence of this T cell receptor beta chain was determined in a study of control samples from healthy donors and cancer patients. The trim removed 6 bases at V and 0 bases at J, leaving 5 bases unmatched. Germline loops: CDR1 LNHDA, CDR2 SQIVND (reference sequence). This CDR3 contains 15 residues. Profiling relied on immunoSEQ multiplex PCR, and the TCRdb table lists in-frame clones only, not all of them. The sample records fewer than 200,000 clones, 90% to 95% being singletons. The TCR was taken from a woman aged 60 to 75 in good health. The chain recombines TRBV19 with TRBJ2-1, with 7 bases that match TRBD1. The sample comprised blood. CDR3 protein: CASSNRGGSYNEQFF. In DNA, the CDR3 is TGTGCCAGTAGCAACAGGGGCGGCTCCTACAATGAGCAGTTCTTC.